The next 15 T cell receptor beta chains were all read from a single sample in a study of identical twins. From the 5' RACE reads, TCRdb called clonotypes with MiXCR, one entry per CDR3 protein. The sample records fewer than 450,000 distinct CDR3 sequences, 7% to 9.5% being singletons. Specimen: naive T cells sorted from blood. The receptors shown here come from a woman in her 50s in good health.

The chain combines TRBV11-3 with TRBJ2-7; perhaps TRBD2 as D (6 bases). Germline CDR1 is SGHNT and CDR2 is YENEEA. Trimming left V 4 bases short and J 0 bases short, with 10 bases between. This CDR3 region has 14 residues. In DNA, the CDR3 is TGTGCCAGCAGCTCGGGACTTTTCTCCTACGAGCAGTACGTC. It encodes CASSSGLFSYEQYV.

The gene calls are TRBV5-1 and TRBJ2-1, with 9 bases matching TRBD1. Germline V CDR1 and CDR2: SGHRS, YFSETQ. The CDR3 is made up of 16 amino acids. The trim removed 5 bases at V and 0 bases at J, leaving 6 bases unmatched. The CDR3 coding sequence is TGCGCCAGCAGGGCCGGGACAGGGACCTCCTACAATGAGCAGTTCTTC. Protein sequence: CASRAGTGTSYNEQFF.

This clonotype came up a few times. The chain employs TRBV4-1 and TRBJ2-1, with 7 bases aligning to TRBD2. In germline, CDR1 is MGHRA, CDR2 YSYEKL. This CDR3 contains 15 residues. Unmatched junction bases numbered 6, after V lost 3 bases and J lost 4 bases. The CDR3 sequence: CASSQREMGYNEQFF. The DNA for the CDR3 is TGCGCCAGCAGCCAGCGGGAGATGGGGTACAATGAGCAGTTCTTC.

V usage is TRBV11-1 and J usage is TRBJ2-2, with 8 bases that match TRBD2. The V gene's germline CDR1 is SGHAT and CDR2 FQDESV (reference sequence). The V segment lost 5 bases and the J segment 7 bases; nucleotides outside the gene matches: 9. The CDR3 contains 15 residues. Here the CDR3 reads CASSVSGEVDGELFF. The CDR3 nucleotides are TGTGCCAGCAGCGTTAGCGGGGAAGTGGACGGGGAGCTGTTTTTT.

There are many counts of this clonotype. The chain joins TRBV27 to TRBJ1-5; possibly TRBD1 for D (6 bases). The length of the CDR3 is 14 residues. Germline values: CDR1 MNHEY, CDR2 SMNVEV (reference sequence). V lost 6 bases to trimming and J lost 4 bases, with 13 bases between them. The CDR3 coding sequence is TGTGCCAGCAGGACCGGGACACCTAATCAGCCCCAGCATTTT. Its translation is CASRTGTPNQPQHF.

This clonotype was counted a few times. The rearrangement uses TRBV10-3 and TRBJ2-1; D is tentatively TRBD1 or TRBD2 (7 bases each). The CDR3 is 13 amino acids. The germline V and J ends were trimmed by 10 bases and 8 bases, with 18 bases remaining between them. Germline CDR1 and CDR2: ENHRY and SYGVKD. The DNA of the CDR3 is TGTGCCACCCAGGGGGGGGGTGTAGATGAGCAGTTCTTC. Amino acid sequence: CATQGGGVDEQFF.

This clonotype was picked up many times. This chain connects TRBV11-2 to TRBJ2-3; D gene ambiguous. CDR3 size: 12 residues. CDR1 SGHAT and CDR2 FQNNGV come from the germline V gene. Deletions cut 8 bases from V and 1 base from J, with 7 bases between. CDR3 sequence: CASRKGTDTQYF. The DNA for the CDR3 is TGTGCCAGCCGAAAGGGCACAGATACGCAGTATTTT. The variable domain in full, completed from reference TRBV11-2 and TRBJ2-3, reads EAGVAQSPRYKIIEKRQSVAFWCNPISGHATLYWYQQILGQGPKLLIQFQNNGVVDDSQLPKDRFSAERLKGVDSTLKIQPAKLEDSAVYLCASRKGTDTQYFGPGTRLTVL.

This clonotype was found a few times. The chain couples TRBV5-1 to TRBJ2-5, with D perhaps assigned TRBD1 or TRBD2 (5 bases each). Deletions cut 4 bases from V and 5 bases from J, with 12 bases between. The CDR3 runs to 13 residues. CDR1 and CDR2 (germline): SGHRS, YFSETQ. CDR3 residues: CASSARGVETQYF. The CDR3 DNA sequence: TGCGCCAGCAGCGCAAGGGGAGTGGAGACCCAGTACTTC.

A few counts support this clonotype. This sequence joins TRBV9 and TRBJ2-7; the D is unclear. V was clipped by 3 bases and J by 1 base, with 8 bases between them. The CDR3 is made up of 13 amino acids. Looked up from germline, CDR1 is SGDLS and CDR2 is YYNGEE. This CDR3 reads CASSGPGSYEQYF. For the CDR3, the DNA is TGTGCCAGCAGCGGCCCTGGGTCCTACGAGCAGTACTTC.

The sample holds many counts of this clonotype. This chain uses TRBV29-1 with TRBJ1-4; D gene uncertain. Germline V gene sequence: CDR1 SQVTM, CDR2 ANQGSEA. This CDR3 has 12 amino acids. V was shortened by 4 bases and J by 7 bases, with 10 bases between the two germline ends. The chain's CDR3 is CSVGYGREKLFF. In DNA form, the CDR3 reads TGCAGCGTTGGGTATGGGCGTGAAAAACTGTTTTTT.

This clonotype was seen a handful of times. The V and J genes are TRBV29-1 and TRBJ1-2; no clear D gene. The CDR3 has 13 residues. Germline loops: CDR1 SQVTM, CDR2 ANQGSEA. The ends were cut back, 4 bases at V and 3 bases at J, with 12 bases in the middle. The CDR3 loop reads CSVAGRLHYGYTF. As DNA, the CDR3 is TGCAGCGTTGCGGGCCGACTTCACTATGGCTACACCTTC.

This clonotype has ten or more counts. The genes are TRBV5-1 and TRBJ1-5; D remains ambiguous. The CDR3 runs to 13 residues. The V end lost 4 bases, the J end lost 4 bases, and 9 bases lay between the germline ends. Germline V gives CDR1 SGHRS, CDR2 YFSETQ. The DNA for the CDR3 is TGCGCCAGCAGCCCGGAGGGTAATCAGCCCCAGCATTTT. Amino acid sequence: CASSPEGNQPQHF.

The table lists this clonotype with many counts. The chain employs TRBV24-1 and TRBJ2-3, with 7 nucleotides matching TRBD2. V dropped 2 bases and J dropped 2; count of bases not matched to a gene: 6. The CDR3 spans 16 residues. Germline V CDR1 and CDR2: KGHDR, SFDVKD. The CDR3 is CATSDSWGGSTDTQYF. Here the CDR3 DNA reads TGTGCCACCAGTGATTCGTGGGGGGGGTCCACAGATACGCAGTATTTT.

There are many counts of this clonotype. This chain uses TRBV20-1 with TRBJ1-4; TRBD1 is a possible D gene (5 bases). This CDR3 has 15 amino acids. The V gene lost 2 bases and the J gene lost 2 bases, with 12 bases spanning the gap. The germline V gene has CDR1 DFQATT and CDR2 SNEGSKA (reference sequence). CDR3 residues: CSARPPGTTNEKLFF. DNA for the CDR3: TGCAGTGCTAGACCCCCAGGGACGACTAATGAAAAACTGTTTTTT.

This clonotype has at least ten counts. The chain links TRBV29-1 to TRBJ2-3; the match to TRBD2 covers 13 bases. This CDR3 is 15 amino acids long. Losses at the gene ends were 5 bases for V and 3 bases for J; bases not matched to a gene: 5. Germline loops: CDR1 SQVTM, CDR2 ANQGSEA. The CDR3 protein is CSVTGTSGKTDTQYF. The CDR3 bases are TGCAGCGTTACCGGGACTAGCGGGAAGACAGATACGCAGTATTTT.